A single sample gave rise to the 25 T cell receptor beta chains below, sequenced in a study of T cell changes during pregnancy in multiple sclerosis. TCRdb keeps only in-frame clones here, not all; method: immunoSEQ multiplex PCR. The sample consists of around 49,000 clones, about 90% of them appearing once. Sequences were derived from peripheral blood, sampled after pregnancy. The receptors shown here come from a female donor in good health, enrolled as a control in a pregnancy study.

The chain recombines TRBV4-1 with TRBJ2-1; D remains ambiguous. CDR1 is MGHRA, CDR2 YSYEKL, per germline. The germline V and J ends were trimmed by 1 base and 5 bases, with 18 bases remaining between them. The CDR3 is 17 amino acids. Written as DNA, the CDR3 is TGCGCCAGCAGCCAAGGAATATCGTGGGCCAACAACAATGAGCAGTTCTTC. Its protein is CASSQGISWANNNEQFF.

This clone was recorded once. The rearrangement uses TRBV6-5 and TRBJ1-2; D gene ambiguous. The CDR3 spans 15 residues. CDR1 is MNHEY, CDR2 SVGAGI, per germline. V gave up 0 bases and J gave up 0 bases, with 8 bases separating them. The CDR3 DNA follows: TGTGCCAGCAGTTACTCGACTTATGCTAACTATGGCTACACCTTC. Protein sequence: CASSYSTYANYGYTF.

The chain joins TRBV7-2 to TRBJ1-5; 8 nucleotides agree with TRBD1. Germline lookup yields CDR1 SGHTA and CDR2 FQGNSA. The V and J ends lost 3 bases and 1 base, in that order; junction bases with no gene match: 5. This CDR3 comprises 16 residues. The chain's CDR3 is CASSLRRQGSNQPQHF. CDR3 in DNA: TGTGCCAGCAGCTTGAGAAGACAGGGGAGCAATCAGCCCCAGCATTTT.

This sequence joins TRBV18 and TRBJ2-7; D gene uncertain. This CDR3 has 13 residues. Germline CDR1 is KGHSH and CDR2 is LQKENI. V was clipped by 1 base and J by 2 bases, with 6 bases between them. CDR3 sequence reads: CASSPLRAYEQYF. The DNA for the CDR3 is TGTGCCAGCTCACCACTACGAGCCTACGAGCAGTACTTC.

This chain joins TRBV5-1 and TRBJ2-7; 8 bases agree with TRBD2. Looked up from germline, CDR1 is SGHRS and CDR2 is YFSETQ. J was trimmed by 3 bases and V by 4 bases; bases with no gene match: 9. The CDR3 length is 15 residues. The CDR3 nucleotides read TGCGCCAGCAGCATTGGAGGGCTAGCGGGCTACGAGCAGTACTTC. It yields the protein CASSIGGLAGYEQYF.

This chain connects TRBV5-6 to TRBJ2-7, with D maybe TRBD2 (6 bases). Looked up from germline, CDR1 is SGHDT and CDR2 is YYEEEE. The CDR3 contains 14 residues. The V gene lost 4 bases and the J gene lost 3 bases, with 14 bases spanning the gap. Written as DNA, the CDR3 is TGTGCCAGCAGCGCTGCGGGGCAAATCTACGAGCAGTACTTC. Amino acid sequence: CASSAAGQIYEQYF.

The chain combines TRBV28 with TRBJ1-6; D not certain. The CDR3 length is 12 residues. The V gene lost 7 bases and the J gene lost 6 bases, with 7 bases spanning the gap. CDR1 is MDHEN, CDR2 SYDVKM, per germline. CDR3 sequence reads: CASISINSPLHF. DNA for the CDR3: TGTGCCAGCATTAGTATTAATTCACCCCTCCACTTT.

The CDR3, as DNA: TGTGCCAGCAGTTCTGACAGGGGGACCTACAATGAGCAGTTCTTC. Protein: CASSSDRGTYNEQFF. This chain uses TRBV7-3 with TRBJ2-1; 9 positions match TRBD1. The V and J ends lost 6 bases and 2 bases, in that order; junction bases with no gene match: 5. The CDR3 extends over 15 amino acids. Germline CDR1 SGHTA, CDR2 FQGTGA.

The CDR3 protein is CASSRWLAGGPNGEQFF. CDR3 nucleotides: TGTGCCAGCAGCCGCTGGCTAGCGGGGGGGCCAAATGGTGAGCAGTTCTTC. The rearrangement links TRBV5-6 to TRBJ2-1; 12 nucleotides agree with TRBD2. This CDR3 contains 17 residues. Looked up from germline, CDR1 is SGHDT and CDR2 is YYEEEE. Unmatched junction bases numbered 14, after V lost 4 bases and J lost 9 bases.

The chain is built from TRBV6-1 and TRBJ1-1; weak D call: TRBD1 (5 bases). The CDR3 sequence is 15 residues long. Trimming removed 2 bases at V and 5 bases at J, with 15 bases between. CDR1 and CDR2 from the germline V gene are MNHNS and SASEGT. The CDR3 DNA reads TGTGCCAGCAGTGAAATAATGGGGGGAGAAACTGAAGCTTTCTTT. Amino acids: CASSEIMGGETEAFF.

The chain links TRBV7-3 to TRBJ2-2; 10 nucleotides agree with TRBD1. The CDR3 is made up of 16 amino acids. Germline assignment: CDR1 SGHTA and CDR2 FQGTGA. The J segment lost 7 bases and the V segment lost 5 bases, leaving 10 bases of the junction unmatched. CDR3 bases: TGTGCCAGCAGCACCCATCCGGGACAGGGGCACGGGGAGCTGTTTTTT. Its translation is CASSTHPGQGHGELFF.

The CDR3 region has the DNA TGCAGCGTTGGGCAGGGCGTCGGAAACACCATATATTTT. It codes for CSVGQGVGNTIYF. J is TRBJ1-3 and V is TRBV29-1; D may be TRBD1 (5 bases). V shed 4 bases and J shed 4 bases, with 11 bases lying between them. The CDR3 is made up of 13 amino acids. Germline values: CDR1 SQVTM, CDR2 ANQGSEA.

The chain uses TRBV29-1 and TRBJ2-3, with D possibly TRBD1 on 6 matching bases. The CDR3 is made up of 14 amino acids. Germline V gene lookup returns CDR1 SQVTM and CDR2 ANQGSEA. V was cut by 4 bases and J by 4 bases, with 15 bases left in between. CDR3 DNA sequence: TGCAGCGTTGTACGGACAGTGGGGGCAGATACGCAGTATTTT. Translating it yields CSVVRTVGADTQYF.

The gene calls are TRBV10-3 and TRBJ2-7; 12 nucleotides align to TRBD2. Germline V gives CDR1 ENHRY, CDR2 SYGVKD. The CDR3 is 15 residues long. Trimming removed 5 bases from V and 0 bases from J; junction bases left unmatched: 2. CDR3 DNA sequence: TGTGCCATCAGTCCGACTAGCGGGAGCTCCTACGAGCAGTACTTC. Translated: CAISPTSGSSYEQYF.

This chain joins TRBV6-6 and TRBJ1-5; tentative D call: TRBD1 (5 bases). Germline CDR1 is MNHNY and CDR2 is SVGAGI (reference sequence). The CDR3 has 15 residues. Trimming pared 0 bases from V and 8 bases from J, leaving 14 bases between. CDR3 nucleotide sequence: TGTGCCAGCAGTTACTCGATGACAGTAAGCGAGCCCCAGCATTTT. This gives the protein CASSYSMTVSEPQHF.

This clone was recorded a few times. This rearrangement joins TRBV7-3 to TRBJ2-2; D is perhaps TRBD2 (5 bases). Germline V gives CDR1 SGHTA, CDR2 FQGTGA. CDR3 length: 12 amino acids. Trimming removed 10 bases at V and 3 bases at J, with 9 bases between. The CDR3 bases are TGTGCCACCACGGAGGACACCGGGGAGCTGTTTTTT. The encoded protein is CATTEDTGELFF. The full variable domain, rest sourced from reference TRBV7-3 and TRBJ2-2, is GAGVSQTPSNKVTEKGKYVELRCDPISGHTALYWYRQSLGQGPEFLIYFQGTGAADDSGLPNDRFFAVRPEGSVSTLKIQRTERGDSAVYLCATTEDTGELFFGEGSRLTVL.

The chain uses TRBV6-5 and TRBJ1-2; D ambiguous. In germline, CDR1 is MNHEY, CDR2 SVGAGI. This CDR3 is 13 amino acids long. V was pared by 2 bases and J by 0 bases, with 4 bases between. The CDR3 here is CASSYTSNYGYTF. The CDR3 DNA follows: TGTGCCAGCAGTTACACATCTAACTATGGCTACACCTTC.

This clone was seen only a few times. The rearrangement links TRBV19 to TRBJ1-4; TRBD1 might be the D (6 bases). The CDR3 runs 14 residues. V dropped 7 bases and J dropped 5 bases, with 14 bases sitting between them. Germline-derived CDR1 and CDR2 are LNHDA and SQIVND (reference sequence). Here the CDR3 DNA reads TGTGCCAGTACCGCGGACAGAAGGAATGAAAAACTGTTTTTT. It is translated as CASTADRRNEKLFF.

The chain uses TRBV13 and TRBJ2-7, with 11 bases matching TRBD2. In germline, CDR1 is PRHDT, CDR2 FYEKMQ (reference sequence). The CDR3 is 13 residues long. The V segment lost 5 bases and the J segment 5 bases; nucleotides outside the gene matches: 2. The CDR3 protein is CASSPLAGDEQYF. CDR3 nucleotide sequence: TGTGCCAGCAGCCCACTAGCGGGAGACGAGCAGTACTTC.

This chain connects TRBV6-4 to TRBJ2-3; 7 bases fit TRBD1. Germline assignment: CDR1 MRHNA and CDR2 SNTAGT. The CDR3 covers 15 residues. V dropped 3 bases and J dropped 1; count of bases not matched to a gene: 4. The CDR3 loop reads CASSEGQGGTDTQYF. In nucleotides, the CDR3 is TGTGCCAGCAGTGAGGGGCAGGGGGGCACAGATACGCAGTATTTT.

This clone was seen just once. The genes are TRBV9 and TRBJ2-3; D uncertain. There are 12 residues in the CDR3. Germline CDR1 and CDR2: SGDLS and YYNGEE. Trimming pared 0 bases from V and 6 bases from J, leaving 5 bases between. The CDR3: CASSVGADTQYF. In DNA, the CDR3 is TGTGCCAGCAGCGTAGGAGCCGATACGCAGTATTTT.

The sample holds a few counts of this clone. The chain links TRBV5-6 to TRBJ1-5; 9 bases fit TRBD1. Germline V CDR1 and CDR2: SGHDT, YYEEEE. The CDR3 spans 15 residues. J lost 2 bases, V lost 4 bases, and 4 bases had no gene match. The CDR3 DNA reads TGTGCCAGCAGCACCCGGGACAGGGGCAATCAGCCCCAGCATTTT. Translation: CASSTRDRGNQPQHF.

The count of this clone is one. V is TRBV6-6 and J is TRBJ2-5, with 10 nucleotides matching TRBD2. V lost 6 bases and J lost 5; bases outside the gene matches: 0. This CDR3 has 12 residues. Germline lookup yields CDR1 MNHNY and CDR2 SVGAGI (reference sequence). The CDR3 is CASRTSGETQYF. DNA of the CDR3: TGTGCCAGCAGGACTAGCGGGGAGACCCAGTACTTC.

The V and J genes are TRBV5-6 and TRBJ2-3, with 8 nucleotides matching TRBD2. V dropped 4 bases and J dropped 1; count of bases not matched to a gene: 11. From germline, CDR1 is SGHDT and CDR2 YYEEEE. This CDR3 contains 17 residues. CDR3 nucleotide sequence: TGTGCCAGCAGCGTAAAAGTCGGGGGGGCAGGCACAGATACGCAGTATTTT. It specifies CASSVKVGGAGTDTQYF.

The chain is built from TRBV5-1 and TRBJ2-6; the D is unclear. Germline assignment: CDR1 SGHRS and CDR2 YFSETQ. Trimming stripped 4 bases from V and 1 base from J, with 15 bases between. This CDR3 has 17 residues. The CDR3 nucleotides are TGCGCCAGCAGCGACCAACAGTCCGATTCTGGGGCCAACGTCCTGACTTTC. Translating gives CASSDQQSDSGANVLTF.